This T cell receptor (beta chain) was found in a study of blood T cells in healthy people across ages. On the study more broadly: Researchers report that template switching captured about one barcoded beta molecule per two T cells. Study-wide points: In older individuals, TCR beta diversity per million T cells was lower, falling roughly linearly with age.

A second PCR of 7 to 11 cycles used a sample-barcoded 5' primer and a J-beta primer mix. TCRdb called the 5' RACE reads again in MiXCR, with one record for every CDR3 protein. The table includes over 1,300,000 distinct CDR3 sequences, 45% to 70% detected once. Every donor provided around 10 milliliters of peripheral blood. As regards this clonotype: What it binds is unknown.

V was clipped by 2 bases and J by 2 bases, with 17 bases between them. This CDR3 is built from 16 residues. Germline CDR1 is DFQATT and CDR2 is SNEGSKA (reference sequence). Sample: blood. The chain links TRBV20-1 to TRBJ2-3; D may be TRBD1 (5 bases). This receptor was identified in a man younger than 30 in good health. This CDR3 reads CSARPQVAGFTDTQYF. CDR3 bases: TGCAGTGCTAGACCACAGGTCGCCGGATTCACAGATACGCAGTATTTT.